Listed here are 25 T cell receptor beta chains from one sample, sequenced in a study of blood T cell dynamics during melanoma immunotherapy. Sequencing was performed with immunoSEQ multiplex PCR; in TCRdb, only in-frame clones are kept and a portion is missing. The sample contains some 7,200 clones, 80% to 85% of which appear only once. As to time point: pre-treatment baseline. Sequencing used blood, obtained from a patient treated with checkpoint blockade. The receptors stem from a human donor with melanoma.

The rearrangement uses TRBV7-8 and TRBJ2-5; D perhaps matches TRBD2 (5 bases). The end of the DNA fits TRBJ2-7 better, so the J call may be wrong. Per germline, CDR1 SGHVS and CDR2 FQNEAQ. This CDR3 has 13 amino acids. CDR3 amino acids: CASSSRLTYEQYF. The CDR3 nucleotides read TGTGCCAGCAGCTCCCGACTAACCTACGAGCAGTACTTC.

This rearrangement joins TRBV2 to TRBJ1-5; 11 positions match TRBD1. The CDR3 runs 15 residues. The germline CDR1 and CDR2 sequences are SNHLY and FYNNEI. Trimming cost V 5 bases and J 1 base; bases outside gene matches: 1. The CDR3 loop reads CASSRDRGSNQPQHF. The CDR3 DNA follows: TGTGCCAGCAGTCGGGACAGGGGGAGCAATCAGCCCCAGCATTTT.

The J gene is TRBJ1-5, the V gene TRBV2; D ambiguous. Per germline, CDR1 SNHLY and CDR2 FYNNEI. V lost 1 base and J lost 0, with 4 bases in between. This CDR3 is 14 amino acids long. DNA for the CDR3: TGTGCCAGCAGTGAAGTGGCTAGCAATCAGCCCCAGCATTTT. It codes for CASSEVASNQPQHF.

The rearrangement uses TRBV9 and TRBJ2-1, with 8 bases aligning to TRBD2. Trimming removed 0 bases from V and 10 bases from J; junction bases left unmatched: 6. This CDR3 is built from 14 residues. Germline V lookup: CDR1 SGDLS, CDR2 YYNGEE. CDR3 DNA: TGTGCCAGCAGCGTAGGGGGTAGCGGGAACGAGCAGTTCTTC. Its translation is CASSVGGSGNEQFF.

V usage is TRBV2 and J usage is TRBJ2-7, with 13 bases fitting TRBD2. This CDR3 spans 16 amino acids. The J segment lost 1 base and the V segment lost 8 bases, leaving 8 bases of the junction unmatched. CDR1 is SNHLY, CDR2 FYNNEI, per germline. CDR3 in DNA: TGTGCCAGCGGGACTAGCGGGACTAAAGTATCCTACGAGCAGTACTTC. It encodes CASGTSGTKVSYEQYF.

The V call is TRBV18, the J call TRBJ2-7, with D perhaps TRBD2 (5 bases). The ends were cut back, 3 bases at V and 7 bases at J, with 16 bases in the middle. The germline CDR1 and CDR2 sequences are KGHSH and LQKENI. The CDR3 runs to 14 residues. CDR3 sequence (DNA): TGTGCCAGCTCACCTGGTAGCGCCTCCCTGGAGCAGTACTTC. It specifies CASSPGSASLEQYF.

The J gene is TRBJ1-1, the V gene TRBV30, with 7 bases that match TRBD1. V lost 0 bases and J lost 2; bases outside the gene matches: 6. This CDR3 region has 15 residues. Germline V gene data show CDR1 as GTSNPN and CDR2 as SVGIG (reference sequence). The CDR3 bases are TGTGCCTGGAGTGTACCCCCAGGGGGTAACACTGAAGCTTTCTTT. Translated, it gives CAWSVPPGGNTEAFF.

The CDR3 loop is CASSPRYGNQPQHF. The CDR3 DNA reads as TGCGCCAGCAGCCCGAGGTATGGCAATCAGCCCCAGCATTTT. The J gene is TRBJ1-5, the V gene TRBV5-1, with no clear D. Germline loops: CDR1 SGHRS, CDR2 YFSETQ. The CDR3 length is 14 residues. The V gene lost 4 bases and the J gene lost 2 bases, with 10 bases spanning the gap.

The chain carries TRBV7-2 and TRBJ1-3; D gene unclear. The length of the CDR3 is 18 residues. Trimming left V 1 base short and J 0 bases short, with 16 bases between. Germline CDR1 is SGHTA and CDR2 is FQGNSA. The CDR3 sequence is CASSLVAAPSTSGNTIYF. The CDR3 region has the DNA TGTGCCAGCAGCTTAGTCGCGGCGCCCAGTACCTCTGGAAACACCATATATTTT.

CDR3 sequence: CASSGDRVYGYTF. Here the CDR3 DNA reads TGTGCCAGCAGTGGGGACAGAGTCTATGGCTACACCTTC. V gene TRBV2 combines with J gene TRBJ1-2; 7 nucleotides agree with TRBD1. Germline CDR1 and CDR2: SNHLY and FYNNEI. The length of the CDR3 is 13 residues. Trimming cost V 4 bases and J 4 bases; bases outside gene matches: 3. The complete variable domain, with remaining parts taken from reference TRBV2 and TRBJ1-2, reads EPEVTQTPSHQVTQMGQEVILRCVPISNHLYFYWYRQILGQKVEFLVSFYNNEISEKSEIFDDQFSVERPDGSNFTLKIRSTKLEDSAMYFCASSGDRVYGYTFGSGTRLTVV.

V gene TRBV27 combines with J gene TRBJ2-7, with D possibly matching TRBD2 (5 bases). The CDR3 runs 14 residues. Germline CDR1 MNHEY, CDR2 SMNVEV (reference sequence). The ends were cut back, 6 bases at V and 0 bases at J, with 12 bases in the middle. The CDR3 sequence is CASSLRRASYEQYF. The CDR3 DNA reads as TGTGCCAGCAGCCTCCGGCGGGCCTCCTACGAGCAGTACTTC.

The chain is built from TRBV28 and TRBJ1-3, with a possible D match to TRBD1 (6 bases). CDR1 MDHEN and CDR2 SYDVKM come from the germline V gene. V was shortened by 6 bases and J by 0 bases, with 15 bases between the two germline ends. CDR3 length: 16 residues. Here the CDR3 reads CASSSTGLSSGNTIYF. For the CDR3, the DNA is TGTGCCAGCAGCTCCACAGGGTTAAGCTCTGGAAACACCATATATTTT.

The chain recombines TRBV28 with TRBJ1-6; TRBD1 matches 7 bases. The J segment lost 7 bases and the V segment lost 11 bases, leaving 5 bases of the junction unmatched. The germline V gene has CDR1 MDHEN and CDR2 SYDVKM. The CDR3 consists of 12 residues. As DNA, the CDR3 is TGTGCCGTAAGGGACAGAAATTCACCCCTCCACTTT. This sequence encodes CAVRDRNSPLHF.

The V and J genes are TRBV28 and TRBJ1-3; no clear D. Germline V CDR1 and CDR2: MDHEN, SYDVKM. The CDR3 consists of 18 residues. The germline V and J ends were trimmed by 6 bases and 0 bases, with 21 bases remaining between them. As DNA, the CDR3 is TGTGCCAGCAGCCCCCTTAGCCTACGGGGATCCTCTGGAAACACCATATATTTT. Translated: CASSPLSLRGSSGNTIYF.

The V and J genes are TRBV28 and TRBJ2-7; possible D gene TRBD2, 5 bases. CDR3 length: 16 amino acids. Germline CDR1 is MDHEN and CDR2 is SYDVKM. Trimming removed 9 bases from V and 0 bases from J, with 21 bases in between. DNA for the CDR3: TGTGCCAGTGATTTGGCGGGTAAATCTAGCTCCTACGAGCAGTACTTC. Translated: CASDLAGKSSSYEQYF.

The rearrangement joins TRBV27 to TRBJ1-2; D gene unclear. The V gene's germline CDR1 is MNHEY and CDR2 SMNVEV (reference sequence). V was cut by 0 bases and J by 4 bases, with 15 bases left in between. The CDR3 runs 16 residues. Here the CDR3 reads CASSLSSPVRGYGYTF. The CDR3 coding sequence is TGTGCCAGCAGTTTATCCTCCCCCGTTCGGGGCTATGGCTACACCTTC.

The chain combines TRBV19 with TRBJ1-1, with no clear D. Trimming shortened V by 3 bases and J by 2 bases, and 4 bases separated the two germline ends. The CDR3 loop spans 12 amino acids. Germline lookup yields CDR1 LNHDA and CDR2 SQIVND (reference sequence). In nucleotides, the CDR3 is TGTGCCAGTAGTATCGGTAACACTGAAGCTTTCTTT. Translation gives CASSIGNTEAFF.

This chain links TRBV7-9 with TRBJ1-2, with 7 bases matching TRBD1. CDR1 SEHNR and CDR2 FQNEAQ come from the germline V gene (reference sequence). The CDR3 consists of 16 residues. V shed 0 bases, J shed 0 bases, and the junction held 4 bases outside the gene matches. The CDR3 spells CASSLARGGANYGYTF. CDR3 DNA: TGTGCCAGCAGCTTAGCGCGAGGGGGCGCTAACTATGGCTACACCTTC.

The rearrangement uses TRBV5-6 and TRBJ2-7; no clear D. The germline V gene encodes CDR1 SGHDT and CDR2 YYEEEE. The CDR3 totals 15 residues. V was cut by 4 bases and J by 2 bases, with 16 bases left in between. CDR3 bases: TGTGCCAGCAGCACGAAACCCCTCGGCCCCTACGAGCAGTACTTC. This codes for CASSTKPLGPYEQYF. The variable domain in full, completed from reference TRBV5-6 and TRBJ2-7, reads DAGVTQSPTHLIKTRGQQVTLRCSPKSGHDTVSWYQQALGQGPQFIFQYYEEEERQRGNFPDRFSGHQFPNYSSELNVNALLLGDSALYLCASSTKPLGPYEQYFGPGTRLTVT.

In this sample, this clone turned up a few times. The V call is TRBV4-1, the J call TRBJ2-7, with unresolved D. CDR3 length: 15 amino acids. Germline V gives CDR1 MGHRA, CDR2 YSYEKL. Trimming removed 4 bases at V and 0 bases at J, with 13 bases between. The CDR3 loop reads CASSLNSRSSYEQYF. The CDR3 region has the DNA TGCGCCAGCAGCCTTAACTCTCGGAGCTCCTACGAGCAGTACTTC.

The V call is TRBV5-1, the J call TRBJ1-3; 7 positions match TRBD1. CDR3 size: 15 residues. Looked up from germline, CDR1 is SGHRS and CDR2 is YFSETQ. Losses at the gene ends were 3 bases for V and 2 bases for J; bases not matched to a gene: 5. The CDR3 bases are TGCGCCAGCAGCTCGCTGACAGGGACTGGAAACACCATATATTTT. Amino acids: CASSSLTGTGNTIYF. Complete variable domain (other parts from reference TRBV5-1 and TRBJ1-3): KAGVTQTPRYLIKTRGQQVTLSCSPISGHRSVSWYQQTPGQGLQFLFEYFSETQRNKGNFPGRFSGRQFSNSRSEMNVSTLELGDSALYLCASSSLTGTGNTIYFGEGSWLTVV.

This chain uses TRBV27 with TRBJ2-1; no clear D. The CDR3 contains 14 residues. V was cut by 6 bases and J by 0 bases, with 9 bases left in between. Germline loops: CDR1 MNHEY, CDR2 SMNVEV (reference sequence). CDR3 DNA: TGTGCCAGCAGAGTGATGAGCTCCTACAATGAGCAGTTCTTC. This sequence encodes CASRVMSSYNEQFF.

The V and J genes are TRBV19 and TRBJ2-7; possible D gene TRBD2, 5 bases. The germline V and J ends were trimmed by 2 bases and 4 bases, with 15 bases remaining between them. Germline V gene lookup returns CDR1 LNHDA and CDR2 SQIVND (reference sequence). The CDR3 loop spans 15 amino acids. This chain's CDR3 is CASSIRREKTYEQYF. The CDR3 DNA follows: TGTGCCAGTAGTATAAGACGGGAAAAAACTTACGAGCAGTACTTC.

This clone appeared once. V gene TRBV6-5 combines with J gene TRBJ2-5; 10 bases fit TRBD2. The tail of the sequence fits TRBJ2-7 better, so the J call may be wrong. The germline CDR1 and CDR2 sequences are MNHEY and SVGAGI. The CDR3 contains 15 residues. CDR3 in DNA: TGTGCCAGCAAATGGGCTAGCGGGAGACTGGGCGAGCAGTACTTC. It codes for CASKWASGRLGEQYF.

The chain links TRBV7-8 to TRBJ2-7, with no clear D. CDR3 size: 14 residues. Trimming pared 2 bases from V and 1 base from J, leaving 9 bases between. CDR1 and CDR2 (germline): SGHVS, FQNEAQ. CDR3 DNA sequence: TGTGCCAGCAGCTTAATCGCGGAGTCCTACGAGCAGTACTTC. Translated: CASSLIAESYEQYF. Full variable domain (rest looked up from reference TRBV7-8 and TRBJ2-7): GAGVSQSPRYKVAKRGQDVALRCDPISGHVSLFWYQQALGQGPEFLTYFQNEAQLDKSGLPSDRFFAERPEGSVSTLKIQRTQQEDSAVYLCASSLIAESYEQYFGPGTRLTVT.